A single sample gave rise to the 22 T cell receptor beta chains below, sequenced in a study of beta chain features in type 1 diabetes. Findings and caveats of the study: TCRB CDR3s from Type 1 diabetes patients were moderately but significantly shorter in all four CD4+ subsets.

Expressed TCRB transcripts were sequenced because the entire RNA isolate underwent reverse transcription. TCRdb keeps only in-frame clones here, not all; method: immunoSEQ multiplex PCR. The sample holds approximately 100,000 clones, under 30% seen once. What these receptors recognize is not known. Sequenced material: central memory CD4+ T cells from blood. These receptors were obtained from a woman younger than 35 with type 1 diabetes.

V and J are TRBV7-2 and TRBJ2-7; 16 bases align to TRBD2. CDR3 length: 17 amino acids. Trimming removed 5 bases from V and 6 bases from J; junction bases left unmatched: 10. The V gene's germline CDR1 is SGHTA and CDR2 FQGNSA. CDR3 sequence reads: CASSPKDGTSGRGEQYF. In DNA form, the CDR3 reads TGTGCCAGCAGCCCTAAAGACGGGACTAGCGGGAGGGGCGAGCAGTACTTC.

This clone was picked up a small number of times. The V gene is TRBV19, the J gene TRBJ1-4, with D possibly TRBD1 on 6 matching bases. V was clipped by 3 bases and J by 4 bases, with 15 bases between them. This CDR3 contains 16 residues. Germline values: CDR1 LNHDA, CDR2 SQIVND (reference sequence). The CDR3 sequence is CASSMGASVFNEKLFF. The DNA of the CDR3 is TGTGCCAGTAGTATGGGGGCGTCGGTGTTTAATGAAAAACTGTTTTTT.

CDR3 residues: CAWSVIGEGRYAFF. The CDR3, as DNA: TGTGCCTGGAGTGTTATAGGGGAGGGGCGTTATGCTTTCTTT. The chain carries TRBV30 and TRBJ1-1; TRBD1 might be the D (5 bases). This CDR3 spans 14 amino acids. With 0 bases removed from V and 11 bases from J, the gap between germline ends came to 19 bases. From germline, CDR1 is GTSNPN and CDR2 SVGIG (reference sequence).

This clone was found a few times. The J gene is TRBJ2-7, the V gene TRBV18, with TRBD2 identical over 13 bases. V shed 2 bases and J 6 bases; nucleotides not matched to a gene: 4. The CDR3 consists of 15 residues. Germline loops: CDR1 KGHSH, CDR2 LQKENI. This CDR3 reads CASSPSRLAGGEQYV. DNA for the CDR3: TGTGCCAGCTCACCAAGCCGACTAGCGGGAGGCGAGCAGTACGTC.

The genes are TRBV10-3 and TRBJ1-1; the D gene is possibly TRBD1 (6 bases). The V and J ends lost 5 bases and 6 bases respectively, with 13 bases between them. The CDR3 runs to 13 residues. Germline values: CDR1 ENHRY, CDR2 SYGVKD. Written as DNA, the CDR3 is TGTGCCATCAGTACACAGGGTCGATCTGAAGCTTTCTTT. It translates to CAISTQGRSEAFF.

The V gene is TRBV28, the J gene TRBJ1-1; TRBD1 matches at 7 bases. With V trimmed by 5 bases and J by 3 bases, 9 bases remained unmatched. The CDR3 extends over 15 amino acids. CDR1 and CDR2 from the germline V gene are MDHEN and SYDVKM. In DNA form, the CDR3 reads TGTGCCAGCAGTGCAATAGACAGGGACTACACTGAAGCTTTCTTT. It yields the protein CASSAIDRDYTEAFF.

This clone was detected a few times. The CDR3 DNA is TGTGCCTGGAGGCGACTAGCGGGAGTTATTGGAGATACGCAGTATTTT. Its translation: CAWRRLAGVIGDTQYF. V is TRBV30 and J is TRBJ2-3, with TRBD2 identical over 12 bases. V was pared by 3 bases and J by 5 bases, with 9 bases of the junction left unmatched. The CDR3 is 16 amino acids. CDR1 and CDR2 from the germline V gene are GTSNPN and SVGIG (reference sequence).

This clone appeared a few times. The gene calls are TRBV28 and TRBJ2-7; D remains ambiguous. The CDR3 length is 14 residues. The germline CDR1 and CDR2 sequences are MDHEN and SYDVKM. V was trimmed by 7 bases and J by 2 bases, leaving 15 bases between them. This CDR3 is CASTSGVPTYEQYF. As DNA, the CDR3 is TGTGCCAGCACTTCCGGAGTCCCAACCTACGAGCAGTACTTC.

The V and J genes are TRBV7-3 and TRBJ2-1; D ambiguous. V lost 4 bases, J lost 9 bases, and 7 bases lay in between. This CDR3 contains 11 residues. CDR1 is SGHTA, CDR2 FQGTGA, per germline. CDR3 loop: CASSSSTEQFF. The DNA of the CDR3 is TGTGCCAGCAGCTCTAGTACTGAGCAGTTCTTC.

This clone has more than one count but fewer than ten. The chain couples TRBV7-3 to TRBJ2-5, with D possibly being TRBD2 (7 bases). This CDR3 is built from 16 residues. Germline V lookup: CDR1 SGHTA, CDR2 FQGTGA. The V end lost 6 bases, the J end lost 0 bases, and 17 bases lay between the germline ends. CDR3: CASSPGGRRDQETQYF. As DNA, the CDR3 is TGTGCCAGCAGTCCCGGGGGGCGACGGGACCAAGAGACCCAGTACTTC.

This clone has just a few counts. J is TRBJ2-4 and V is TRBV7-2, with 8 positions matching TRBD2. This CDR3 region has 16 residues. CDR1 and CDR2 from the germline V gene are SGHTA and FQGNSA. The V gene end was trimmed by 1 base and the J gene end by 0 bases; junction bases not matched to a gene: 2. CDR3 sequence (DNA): TGTGCCAGCAGCTTAGTTGCGGGAGGAGCCAAAAACATTCAGTACTTC. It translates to CASSLVAGGAKNIQYF.

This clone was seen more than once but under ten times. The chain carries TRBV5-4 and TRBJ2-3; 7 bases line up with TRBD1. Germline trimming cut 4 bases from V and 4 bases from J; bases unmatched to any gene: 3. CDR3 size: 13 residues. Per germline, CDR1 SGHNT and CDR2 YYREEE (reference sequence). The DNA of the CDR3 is TGTGCCAGCAGCGTCGGACAGGCAGATACGCAGTATTTT. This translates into CASSVGQADTQYF.

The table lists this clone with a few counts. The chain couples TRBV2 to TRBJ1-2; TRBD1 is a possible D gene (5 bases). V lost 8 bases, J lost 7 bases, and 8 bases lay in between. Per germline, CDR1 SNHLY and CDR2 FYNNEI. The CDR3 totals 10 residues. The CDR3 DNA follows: TGTGCCAGCGGGACTGGTGGCTACACCTTC. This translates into CASGTGGYTF.

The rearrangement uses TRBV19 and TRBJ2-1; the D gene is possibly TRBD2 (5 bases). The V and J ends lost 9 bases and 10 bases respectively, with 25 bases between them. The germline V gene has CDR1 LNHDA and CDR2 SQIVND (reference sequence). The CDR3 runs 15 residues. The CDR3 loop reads CASRPKRGPVGEQFF. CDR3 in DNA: TGTGCCAGCCGGCCAAAAAGAGGGCCGGTGGGGGAGCAGTTCTTC.

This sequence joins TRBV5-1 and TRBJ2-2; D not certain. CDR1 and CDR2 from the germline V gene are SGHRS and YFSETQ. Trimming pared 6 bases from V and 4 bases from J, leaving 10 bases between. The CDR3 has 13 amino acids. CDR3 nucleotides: TGCGCCAGCAACTCCGGTGTCACCGGGGAGCTGTTTTTT. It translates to CASNSGVTGELFF.

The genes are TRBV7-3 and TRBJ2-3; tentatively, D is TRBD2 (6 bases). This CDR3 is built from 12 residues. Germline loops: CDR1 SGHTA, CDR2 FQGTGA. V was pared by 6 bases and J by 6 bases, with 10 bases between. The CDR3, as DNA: TGTGCCAGCAGTAGCGGCCGGGATACGCAGTATTTT. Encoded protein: CASSSGRDTQYF.

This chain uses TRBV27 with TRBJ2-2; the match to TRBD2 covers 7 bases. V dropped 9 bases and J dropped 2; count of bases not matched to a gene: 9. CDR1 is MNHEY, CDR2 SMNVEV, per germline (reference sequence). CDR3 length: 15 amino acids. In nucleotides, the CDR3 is TGTGCCAGTCATTCCCGGGACTACAACACCGGGGAGCTGTTTTTT. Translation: CASHSRDYNTGELFF.

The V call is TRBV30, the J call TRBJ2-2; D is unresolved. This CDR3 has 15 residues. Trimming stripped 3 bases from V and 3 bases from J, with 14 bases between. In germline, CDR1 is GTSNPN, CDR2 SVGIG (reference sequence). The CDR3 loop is CAWRAWAYDTGELFF. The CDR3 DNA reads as TGTGCCTGGAGAGCATGGGCGTATGACACCGGGGAGCTGTTTTTT. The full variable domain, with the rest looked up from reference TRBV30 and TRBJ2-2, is SQTIHQWPATLVQPVGSPLSLECTVEGTSNPNLYWYRQAAGRGLQLLFYSVGIGQISSEVPQNLSASRPQDRQFILSSKKLLLSDSGFYLCAWRAWAYDTGELFFGEGSRLTVL.

The CDR3 loop is CASSYSGRGDTQYF. In DNA, the CDR3 is TGTGCCAGCAGTTACTCAGGCAGAGGAGATACGCAGTATTTT. The chain is built from TRBV6-6 and TRBJ2-3; no firm D call. With 0 bases removed from V and 5 bases from J, the gap between germline ends came to 9 bases. CDR3 length: 14 residues. CDR1 and CDR2 (germline): MNHNY, SVGAGI (reference sequence).

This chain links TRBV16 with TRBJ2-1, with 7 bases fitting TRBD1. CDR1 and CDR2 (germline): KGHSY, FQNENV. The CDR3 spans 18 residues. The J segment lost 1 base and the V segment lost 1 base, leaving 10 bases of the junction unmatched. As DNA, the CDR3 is TGTGCCAGCAGCCAATACCCCCCGGGCAGGGGGTCCTACAATGAGCAGTTCTTC. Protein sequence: CASSQYPPGRGSYNEQFF. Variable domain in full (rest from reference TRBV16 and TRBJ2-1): GEEVAQTPKHLVRGEGQKAKLYCAPIKGHSYVFWYQQVLKNEFKFLISFQNENVFDETGMPKERFSAKCLPNSPCSLEIQATKLEDSAVYFCASSQYPPGRGSYNEQFFGPGTRLTVL.

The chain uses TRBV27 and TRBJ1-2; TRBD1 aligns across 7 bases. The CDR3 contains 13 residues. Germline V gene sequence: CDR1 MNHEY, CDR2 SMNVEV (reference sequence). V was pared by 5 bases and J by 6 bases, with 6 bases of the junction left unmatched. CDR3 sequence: CASSRQGGHGYTF. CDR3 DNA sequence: TGTGCCAGCAGTCGGCAGGGGGGTCATGGCTACACCTTC.

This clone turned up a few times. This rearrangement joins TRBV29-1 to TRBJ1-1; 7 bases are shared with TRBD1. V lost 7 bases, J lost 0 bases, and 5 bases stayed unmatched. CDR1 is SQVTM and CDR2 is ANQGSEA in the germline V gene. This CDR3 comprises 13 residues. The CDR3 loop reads CSAGTDMNTEAFF. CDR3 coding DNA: TGCAGCGCCGGGACAGACATGAACACTGAAGCTTTCTTT.